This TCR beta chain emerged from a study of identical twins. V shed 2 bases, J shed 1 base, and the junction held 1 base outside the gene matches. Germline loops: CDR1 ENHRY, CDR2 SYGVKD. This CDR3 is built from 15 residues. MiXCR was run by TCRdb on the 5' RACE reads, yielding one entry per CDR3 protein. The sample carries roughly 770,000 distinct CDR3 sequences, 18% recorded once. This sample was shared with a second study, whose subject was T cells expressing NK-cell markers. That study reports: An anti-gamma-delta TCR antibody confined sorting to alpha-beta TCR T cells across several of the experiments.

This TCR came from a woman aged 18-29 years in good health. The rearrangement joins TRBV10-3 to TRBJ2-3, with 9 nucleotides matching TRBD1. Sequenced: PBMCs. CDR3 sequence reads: CAISERDRGTDTQYF. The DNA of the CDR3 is TGTGCCATCAGTGAGAGGGACAGGGGCACAGATACGCAGTATTTT.